These T cell receptor beta chains were read from a single sample in a study of cytomegalovirus exposure and HLA in healthy donors. This table comes from immunoSEQ multiplex PCR, and its TCRdb copy is limited to in-frame clones, with some not included. The data contain 90,000 to 95,000 clones, roughly 73% of them singletons. Source material: PBMCs. The receptor set was obtained from a male donor in good health and CMV-seropositive. Both conserved end residues are part of each CDR3. Fields, in order: J gene, D gene, V gene, clone size, CDR3 protein, CDR3 DNA. The D gene is left open where the match is weak. Not all rows give a size; the values are once, few, many and, for expanded clones, a class.

J: TRBJ2-3
D: TRBD2
V: TRBV5-6
size: .
CDR3: CASSLGLAFDTQYF
DNA: TGTGCCAGCAGCTTGGGACTAGCGTTTGATACGCAGTATTTT

J: TRBJ1-4
D: .
V: TRBV27
size: .
CDR3: CASSLTPPTEFATNEKLFF
DNA: TGTGCCAGCAGTCTAACCCCTCCGACAGAATTTGCAACTAATGAAAAACTGTTTTTT

J: TRBJ2-1
D: TRBD2
V: TRBV30
size: .
CDR3: CAWRSGLAGDPFF
DNA: TGTGCCTGGAGATCCGGACTAGCGGGAGATCCGTTCTTC

J: TRBJ1-6
D: .
V: TRBV7-5
size: .
CDR3: CARSLDRTSSYNSPLHF
DNA: TGTGCCAGAAGCTTAGACAGAACGAGCTCCTATAATTCACCCCTCCACTTT

J: TRBJ2-1
D: TRBD1
V: TRBV7-2
size: .
CDR3: CASSSGTGPSDEQFF
DNA: TGTGCCAGCAGCTCGGGGACAGGGCCCTCCGATGAGCAGTTCTTC

J: TRBJ2-7
D: TRBD1
V: TRBV19
size: .
CDR3: CATKQGPHEQYF
DNA: TGTGCCACGAAACAGGGGCCCCACGAGCAGTACTTC

J: TRBJ2-3
D: .
V: TRBV28
size: .
CDR3: CASSFSGSWTDTQYF
DNA: TGTGCCAGCAGTTTCTCGGGATCCTGGACAGATACGCAGTATTTT

J: TRBJ1-1
D: .
V: TRBV15
size: few
CDR3: CATSRDNRAPEAFF
DNA: TGTGCCACCAGCAGAGATAACAGGGCCCCTGAAGCTTTCTTT

J: TRBJ1-5
D: TRBD1
V: TRBV27
size: .
CDR3: CASSLVQGGNQPQHF
DNA: TGTGCCAGCAGTTTAGTACAGGGGGGCAATCAGCCCCAGCATTTT

J: TRBJ1-1
D: .
V: TRBV21-1
size: .
CDR3: CASSKAGRGNTEAFF
DNA: TGTGCCAGCAGCAAAGCAGGCAGGGGGAACACTGAAGCTTTCTTT

J: TRBJ1-2
D: .
V: TRBV6-5
size: .
CDR3: CASSSGTPNYGYTF
DNA: TGTGCCAGCAGTTCCGGGACACCTAACTATGGCTACACCTTC

J: TRBJ1-2
D: .
V: TRBV27
size: .
CDR3: CASSFQGMKGYTF
DNA: TGTGCCAGCAGTTTCCAGGGAATGAAAGGCTACACCTTC

J: TRBJ1-1
D: TRBD1
V: TRBV25-1
size: .
CDR3: CASLLTGDTEAFF
DNA: TGTGCCAGCCTCCTGACAGGGGACACTGAAGCTTTCTTT

J: TRBJ2-7
D: TRBD2
V: TRBV7-9
size: .
CDR3: CSSSRGTSGSPYEQYF
DNA: TGTTCCAGCAGCCGAGGGACTAGCGGGAGTCCCTACGAGCAGTACTTC

J: TRBJ2-3
D: .
V: TRBV29-1
size: .
CDR3: CSVAPMASTDTQYF
DNA: TGCAGCGTTGCCCCCATGGCCAGCACAGATACGCAGTATTTT

J: TRBJ2-7
D: .
V: TRBV6-5
size: once
CDR3: CASREAGREQYF
DNA: TGTGCCAGCCGAGAGGCCGGTCGGGAGCAGTACTTC

J: TRBJ2-7
D: TRBD2
V: TRBV7-2
size: .
CDR3: CASSLNGLAGTLEQYF
DNA: TGTGCCAGCAGCCTAAACGGACTAGCGGGTACCCTCGAGCAGTACTTC

J: TRBJ2-7
D: TRBD2
V: TRBV5-6
size: .
CDR3: CASSSLGAGSYEQYF
DNA: TGTGCCAGCAGCTCCCTGGGAGCGGGATCCTACGAGCAGTACTTC